The 21 T cell receptor beta chains given below trace back to one sample, sequenced in a study of shared clonotypes between healthy human individuals. The repertoire was sequenced with immunoSEQ multiplex PCR; TCRdb's copy has only in-frame clones and lacks some. The repertoire includes roughly 120,000 clones, about 63% of them detected once, and 20% to 25% sits in the top ten. The sample comprised memory CD8+ T cells sorted from blood. Subset here: CD45RO+ cells pooled with CCR7-negative TemRA cells. These receptors originate from a woman in her thirties in good health.

The table lists this clone with a count of one. The chain carries TRBV7-2 and TRBJ2-2; no clear D gene. This CDR3 has 14 amino acids. Per germline, CDR1 SGHTA and CDR2 FQGNSA. Trimming cost V 6 bases and J 4 bases, with 12 bases left between them. The CDR3 bases are TGTGCCAGCAGTTTCTTTCTTACCACCGGGGAGCTGTTTTTT. This sequence encodes CASSFFLTTGELFF. The full variable domain, rest sourced from reference TRBV7-2 and TRBJ2-2, is GAGVSQSPSNKVTEKGKDVELRCDPISGHTALYWYRQSLGQGLEFLIYFQGNSAPDKSGLPSDRFSAERTGGSVSTLTIQRTQQEDSAVYLCASSFFLTTGELFFGEGSRLTVL.

J is TRBJ2-1 and V is TRBV15, with D perhaps TRBD2 (5 bases). The CDR3 extends over 14 amino acids. CDR1 is LNHNV, CDR2 YYDKDF, per germline (reference sequence). V lost 0 bases and J 6 bases, leaving 9 bases between the germline ends. CDR3 protein: CATSREARGNEQFF. In nucleotides, the CDR3 is TGTGCCACCAGCAGAGAGGCCCGGGGCAATGAGCAGTTCTTC. The whole variable domain, remainder taken from reference TRBV15 and TRBJ2-1, is DAMVIQNPRYQVTQFGKPVTLSCSQTLNHNVMYWYQQKSSQAPKLLFHYYDKDFNNEADTPDNFQSRRPNTSFCFLDIRSPGLGDTAMYLCATSREARGNEQFFGPGTRLTVL.

The chain recombines TRBV5-1 with TRBJ2-2, with 15 bases that match TRBD2. The germline gives CDR1 SGHRS, CDR2 YFSETQ. The CDR3 totals 19 residues. The junction had 10 bases not matched to a gene; V was cut back by 4 bases and J by 3 bases. CDR3 sequence reads: CASSPPGLAGGAHTGELFF. CDR3 DNA sequence: TGCGCCAGCAGCCCGCCGGGACTAGCGGGAGGTGCGCACACCGGGGAGCTGTTTTTT.

This clone was picked up a small number of times. The rearrangement joins TRBV7-8 to TRBJ2-7, with D possibly being TRBD1 (6 bases). The CDR3 runs 15 residues. V gave up 2 bases and J gave up 1 base, with 12 bases separating them. The germline gives CDR1 SGHVS, CDR2 FQNEAQ. CDR3 nucleotides: TGTGCCAGCAGCTTAACCGGGACACCATCCTACGAGCAGTACTTC. It specifies CASSLTGTPSYEQYF. The whole variable domain, remainder taken from reference TRBV7-8 and TRBJ2-7, is GAGVSQSPRYKVAKRGQDVALRCDPISGHVSLFWYQQALGQGPEFLTYFQNEAQLDKSGLPSDRFFAERPEGSVSTLKIQRTQQEDSAVYLCASSLTGTPSYEQYFGPGTRLTVT.

The chain recombines TRBV28 with TRBJ2-7; 7 bases are shared with TRBD1. The CDR3 is 14 amino acids. Unmatched junction bases numbered 9, after V lost 5 bases and J lost 5 bases. CDR1 MDHEN and CDR2 SYDVKM come from the germline V gene. In nucleotides, the CDR3 is TGTGCCAGCAGTCTATCGACAGGGCTGGACGAGCAGTACTTC. Amino acid sequence: CASSLSTGLDEQYF.

The chain has TRBV5-1 and TRBJ2-7; 8 bases are shared with TRBD1. This CDR3 is 16 amino acids long. Germline V gives CDR1 SGHRS, CDR2 YFSETQ. The V segment lost 0 bases and the J segment 2 bases; nucleotides outside the gene matches: 7. The CDR3 protein is CASSLGLDRDTYEQYF. The CDR3 coding sequence is TGCGCCAGCAGCTTGGGCCTGGACAGGGACACCTACGAGCAGTACTTC. Based on the CDR3 plus reference TRBV5-1 and TRBJ2-7, the full variable domain is KAGVTQTPRYLIKTRGQQVTLSCSPISGHRSVSWYQQTPGQGLQFLFEYFSETQRNKGNFPGRFSGRQFSNSRSEMNVSTLELGDSALYLCASSLGLDRDTYEQYFGPGTRLTVT.

This clone came up once. V is TRBV6-4 and J is TRBJ2-7, with D perhaps TRBD1 (7 bases). The V gene's germline CDR1 is MRHNA and CDR2 SNTAGT. This CDR3 spans 14 amino acids. Deletions cut 3 bases from V and 2 bases from J, with 11 bases between. The DNA of the CDR3 is TGTGCCAGCAGTGAAGCAGGGGGGCCCTACGAGCAGTACTTC. Protein sequence: CASSEAGGPYEQYF.

This clone was seen once. The chain is built from TRBV19 and TRBJ1-1; perhaps TRBD1 as D (6 bases). Germline V gene sequence: CDR1 LNHDA, CDR2 SQIVND (reference sequence). V was pared by 4 bases and J by 4 bases, with 28 bases between. This CDR3 spans 19 amino acids. The DNA for the CDR3 is TGTGCCAGTAGTACCCCCTCCTCCGGGACACCCCTTGGATTCACTGAAGCTTTCTTT. Amino acids: CASSTPSSGTPLGFTEAFF.

This sequence joins TRBV28 and TRBJ2-6, with 11 bases identical to TRBD2. Trimming cost V 5 bases and J 1 base; bases outside gene matches: 10. The germline gives CDR1 MDHEN, CDR2 SYDVKM. CDR3 length equals 19 residues. Written as DNA, the CDR3 is TGTGCCAGCAGTCCCACGGGACTAGCGGACCTATCTGGGGCCAACGTCCTGACTTTC. This gives the protein CASSPTGLADLSGANVLTF.

V is TRBV7-2 and J is TRBJ1-4, with 8 bases lining up with TRBD1. CDR1 is SGHTA, CDR2 FQGNSA, per germline. V shed 2 bases, J shed 4 bases, and the junction held 3 bases outside the gene matches. The CDR3 sequence is 15 residues long. CDR3 nucleotide sequence: TGTGCCAGCAGCTTAATGGGACAGGATAATGAAAAACTGTTTTTT. It specifies CASSLMGQDNEKLFF.

The CDR3 reads CASSRLAGGVYNEQFF. The CDR3 nucleotides are TGTGCCAGCAGCAGACTAGCGGGAGGAGTCTACAATGAGCAGTTCTTC. The chain couples TRBV5-4 to TRBJ2-1, with TRBD2 matching 13 bases. Germline V gives CDR1 SGHNT, CDR2 YYREEE (reference sequence). This CDR3 has 16 amino acids. Trimming at V came to 4 bases and at J to 3 bases, leaving 4 bases not matched to a gene.

This clone was picked up many times. The genes are TRBV6-1 and TRBJ2-5; D is possibly TRBD1 or TRBD2 (5 bases each). Trimming removed 7 bases from V and 5 bases from J, with 14 bases in between. Germline assignment: CDR1 MNHNS and CDR2 SASEGT. The CDR3 length is 13 residues. As DNA, the CDR3 is TGTGCCAGCATGAGGGGAATGGCGGAGACCCAGTACTTC. Protein: CASMRGMAETQYF.

This chain links TRBV27 with TRBJ2-3, with 9 bases matching TRBD2. This CDR3 spans 20 amino acids. Germline V CDR1 and CDR2: MNHEY, SMNVEV (reference sequence). Unmatched junction bases numbered 22, after V lost 6 bases and J lost 3 bases. The CDR3, as DNA: TGTGCCAGCAGAACGACAGTAGGTATGGTGCGGGAGGGCCAAACAGATACGCAGTATTTT. It yields the protein CASRTTVGMVREGQTDTQYF.

This sequence joins TRBV5-6 and TRBJ2-7, with a tentative D call TRBD1 (6 bases). The CDR3 has 12 amino acids. Germline V CDR1 and CDR2: SGHDT, YYEEEE. V lost 0 bases, J lost 6 bases, and 7 bases lay in between. The CDR3: CASSLDRVEQYF. DNA for the CDR3: TGTGCCAGCAGCTTGGACAGGGTCGAGCAGTACTTC.

The J gene is TRBJ1-1, the V gene TRBV5-1, with D unresolved. V lost 4 bases to trimming and J lost 0 bases, with 16 bases between them. The CDR3 has 16 amino acids. Germline CDR1 and CDR2: SGHRS and YFSETQ. CDR3 in amino acids: CASSIGGRTMNTEAFF. The CDR3 bases are TGCGCCAGCAGCATTGGTGGGAGGACCATGAACACTGAAGCTTTCTTT. The complete variable domain, with remaining parts taken from reference TRBV5-1 and TRBJ1-1, reads KAGVTQTPRYLIKTRGQQVTLSCSPISGHRSVSWYQQTPGQGLQFLFEYFSETQRNKGNFPGRFSGRQFSNSRSEMNVSTLELGDSALYLCASSIGGRTMNTEAFFGQGTRLTVV.

This clone was detected a few times. This chain links TRBV7-9 with TRBJ2-5; unclear D gene. V shed 2 bases and J shed 1 base, with 5 bases lying between them. This CDR3 is 13 amino acids long. Germline V gene sequence: CDR1 SEHNR, CDR2 FQNEAQ (reference sequence). CDR3 region: CASSLTIQETQYF. The CDR3, as DNA: TGTGCCAGCAGCTTAACGATCCAAGAGACCCAGTACTTC.

V is TRBV6-6 and J is TRBJ2-7; D remains unclear. Looked up from germline, CDR1 is MNHNY and CDR2 is SVGAGI (reference sequence). The CDR3 runs 15 residues. Trimming pared 6 bases from V and 0 bases from J, leaving 15 bases between. CDR3 nucleotide sequence: TGTGCCAGCAGACCGTTCACTTCGAGCTCCTACGAGCAGTACTTC. Amino acids: CASRPFTSSSYEQYF.

The chain recombines TRBV10-3 with TRBJ2-7; a weak D match, TRBD2 (6 bases). Germline V lookup: CDR1 ENHRY, CDR2 SYGVKD. The V gene lost 1 base and the J gene lost 4 bases, with 20 bases spanning the gap. The length of the CDR3 is 17 residues. This CDR3 is CAISELGYDSGPYEQYF. CDR3 DNA: TGTGCCATCAGTGAGTTAGGCTATGATAGCGGACCTTACGAGCAGTACTTC.

This chain links TRBV7-8 with TRBJ2-7; no clear D gene. CDR1 and CDR2 (germline): SGHVS, FQNEAQ. This CDR3 comprises 15 residues. Trimming pared 5 bases from V and 1 base from J, leaving 15 bases between. CDR3 in amino acids: CASSPVTTPSYEQYF. The CDR3 nucleotides are TGTGCCAGCAGCCCCGTGACAACCCCATCCTACGAGCAGTACTTC.

This clone was counted a few times. The genes are TRBV6-6 and TRBJ2-5; a weak D match, TRBD2 (7 bases). The germline gives CDR1 MNHNY, CDR2 SVGAGI (reference sequence). CDR3 length equals 15 residues. V was clipped by 1 base and J by 5 bases, with 14 bases between them. CDR3 DNA: TGTGCCAGCAGTTACTGGGGGGGCGCCCTGGAGACCCAGTACTTC. Translating gives CASSYWGGALETQYF.

The chain has TRBV30 and TRBJ2-2; D is uncertain. CDR3 size: 16 residues. Germline assignment: CDR1 GTSNPN and CDR2 SVGIG (reference sequence). V lost 2 bases, J lost 4 bases, and 17 bases lay in between. Here the CDR3 DNA reads TGTGCCTGGAGTTCCCCGGTCACACCCGGCACCGGGGAGCTGTTTTTT. This sequence encodes CAWSSPVTPGTGELFF.